These T cell receptor beta chains were read from a single sample in a study of T cell changes during pregnancy in multiple sclerosis. Profiling relied on immunoSEQ multiplex PCR, and the TCRdb table lists in-frame clones only, not all of them. The sample has 90,000 to 120,000 clones; about 94% are singletons. This specimen was peripheral blood, taken before pregnancy. Receptors were obtained from a female donor with multiple sclerosis, enrolled in a pregnancy study. The CDR3 runs from the conserved cysteine through the conserved F or W. The order of the fields is clone size, D gene, J gene, V gene, CDR3 protein, CDR3 DNA. The D gene is left open where the match is weak. Size tells how often a clone was seen (once, few, many) or the class of an expanded clone, and some rows leave it out.

few	-	TRBJ2-1	TRBV2	CASRWTALAYNEQFF	TGTGCCAGCAGGTGGACAGCCCTTGCCTACAATGAGCAGTTCTTC
-	TRBD1	TRBJ2-3	TRBV27	CASSFVQGALADTQYF	TGTGCCAGCAGTTTTGTACAGGGGGCCTTAGCAGATACGCAGTATTTT
-	TRBD1	TRBJ2-1	TRBV2	CAIRDRVNEQFF	TGTGCCATCCGGGACAGGGTGAATGAGCAGTTCTTC
-	-	TRBJ2-5	TRBV2	CASSEGYRVQETQYF	TGTGCCAGCAGTGAGGGGTACAGGGTCCAAGAGACCCAGTACTTC
-	TRBD1	TRBJ1-2	TRBV5-6	CASSLPGQGDYGYTF	TGTGCCAGCAGCCTGCCGGGACAGGGGGACTATGGCTACACCTTC
-	TRBD1	TRBJ1-1	TRBV13	CASSTRQGSATEAFF	TGTGCCAGCAGCACCCGACAGGGATCGGCCACTGAAGCTTTCTTT
-	TRBD1	TRBJ2-1	TRBV19	CASSSRTGGAGQFF	TGTGCCAGTAGTAGTAGGACAGGGGGCGCAGGACAGTTCTTC
-	TRBD2	TRBJ2-5	TRBV7-3	CASSLGLAGDETQYF	TGTGCCAGCAGCTTAGGGCTAGCGGGAGATGAGACCCAGTACTTC
-	TRBD2	TRBJ2-5	TRBV4-1	CASSQAHGGSQETQYF	TGCGCCAGCAGCCAAGCTCACGGCGGGAGCCAAGAGACCCAGTACTTC
-	-	TRBJ2-5	TRBV29-1	CSGVKSGRETQYF	TGCAGCGGGGTCAAGTCAGGCCGGGAGACCCAGTACTTC
-	-	TRBJ1-2	TRBV28	CASNGQNYGYTF	TGTGCCAGCAACGGACAGAACTATGGCTACACCTTC
-	-	TRBJ1-1	TRBV7-6	CASSLAGGEAFF	TGTGCCAGCAGCTTAGCGGGCGGGGAAGCTTTCTTT